This TCR beta chain derives from a study of T-cell memory formation after mild COVID-19. TCRdb re-derived calls from the 5' RACE reads in MiXCR, one entry per CDR3 protein. The repertoire includes approximately 150,000 distinct CDR3 sequences, about 14% of them detected once, and 13% to 15% sits in the top ten. Material: PBMCs or a T cell subset sorted from them (not recorded which). The source of this sequence is an adult woman who had mild COVID-19 (a few samples of this study predate the infection). Cell type and time point are not known.

CDR3 residues: CASSPPGLVENTGELFF. CDR3 DNA: TGTGCCAGCAGCCCACCGGGACTAGTCGAAAACACCGGGGAGCTGTTTTTT. The rearrangement joins TRBV7-2 to TRBJ2-2; 8 bases match TRBD2. CDR3 length: 17 residues. Germline V gene data show CDR1 as SGHTA and CDR2 as FQGNSA. V shed 5 bases and J 2 bases; nucleotides not matched to a gene: 10.